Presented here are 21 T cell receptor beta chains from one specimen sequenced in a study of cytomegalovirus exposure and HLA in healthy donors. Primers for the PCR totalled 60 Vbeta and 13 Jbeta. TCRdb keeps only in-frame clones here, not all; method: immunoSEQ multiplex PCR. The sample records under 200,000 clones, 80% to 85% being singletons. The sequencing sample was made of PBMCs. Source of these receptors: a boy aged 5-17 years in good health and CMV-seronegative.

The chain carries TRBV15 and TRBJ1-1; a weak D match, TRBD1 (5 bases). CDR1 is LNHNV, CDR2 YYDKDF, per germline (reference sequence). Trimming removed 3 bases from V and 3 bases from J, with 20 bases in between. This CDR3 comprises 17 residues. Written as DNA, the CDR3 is TGTGCCACCAGCAGTCCTCTCTGGGGCGAGCAGTACACTGAAGCTTTCTTT. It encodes CATSSPLWGEQYTEAFF.

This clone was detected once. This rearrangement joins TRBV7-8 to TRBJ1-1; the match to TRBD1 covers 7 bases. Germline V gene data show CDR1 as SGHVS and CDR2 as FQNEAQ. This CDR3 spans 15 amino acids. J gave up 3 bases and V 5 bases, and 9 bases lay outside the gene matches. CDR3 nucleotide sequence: TGTGCCAGCAGCCCCGGGGACAGCCTTTACACTGAAGCTTTCTTT. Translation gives CASSPGDSLYTEAFF.

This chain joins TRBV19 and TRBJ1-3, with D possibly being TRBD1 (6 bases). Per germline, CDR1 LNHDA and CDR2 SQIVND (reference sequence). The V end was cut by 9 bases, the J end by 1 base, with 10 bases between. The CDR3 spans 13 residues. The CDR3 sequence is CASRRGSGNTIYF. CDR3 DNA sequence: TGTGCCAGCCGCAGGGGTTCTGGAAACACCATATATTTT.

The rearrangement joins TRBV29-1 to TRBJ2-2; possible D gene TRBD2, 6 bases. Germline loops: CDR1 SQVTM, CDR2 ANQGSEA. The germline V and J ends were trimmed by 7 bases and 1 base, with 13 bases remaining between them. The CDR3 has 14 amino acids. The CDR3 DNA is TGCAGCGGATGGACCGGGGGGAACACCGGGGAGCTGTTTTTT. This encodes CSGWTGGNTGELFF.

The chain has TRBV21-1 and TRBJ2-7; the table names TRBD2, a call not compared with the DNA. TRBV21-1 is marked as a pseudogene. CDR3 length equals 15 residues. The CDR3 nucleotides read TGTGCCAGCAGCAAAAGGGAGCGGACCGACTACGAGCAGTACTTC. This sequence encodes CASSKRERTDYEQYF.

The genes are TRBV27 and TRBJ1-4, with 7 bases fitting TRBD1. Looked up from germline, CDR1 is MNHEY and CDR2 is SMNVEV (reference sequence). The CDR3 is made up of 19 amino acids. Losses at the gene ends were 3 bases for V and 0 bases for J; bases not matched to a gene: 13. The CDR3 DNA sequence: TGTGCCAGCAGTTTCGTCTTTCCGGGGCAGGGGGCAACTAATGAAAAACTGTTTTTT. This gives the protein CASSFVFPGQGATNEKLFF.

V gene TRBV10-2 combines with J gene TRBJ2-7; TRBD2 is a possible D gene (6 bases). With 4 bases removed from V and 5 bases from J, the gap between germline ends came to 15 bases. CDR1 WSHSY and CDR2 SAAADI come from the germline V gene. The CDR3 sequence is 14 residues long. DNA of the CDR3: TGCGCCAGCAGTGTAAGGCTGGGAGGACACGAGCAGTACTTC. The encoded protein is CASSVRLGGHEQYF.

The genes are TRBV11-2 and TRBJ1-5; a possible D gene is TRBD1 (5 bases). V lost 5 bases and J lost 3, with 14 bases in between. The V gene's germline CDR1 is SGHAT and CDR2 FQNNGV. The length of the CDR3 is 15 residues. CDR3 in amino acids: CASSPRAGSNQPQHF. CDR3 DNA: TGTGCCAGCAGCCCCCGGGCAGGGTCCAATCAGCCCCAGCATTTT.

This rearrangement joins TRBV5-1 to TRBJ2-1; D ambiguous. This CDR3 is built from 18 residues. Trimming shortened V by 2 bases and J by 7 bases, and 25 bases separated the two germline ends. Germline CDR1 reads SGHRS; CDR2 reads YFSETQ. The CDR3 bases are TGCGCCAGCAGCTTAAAATCATCCGTCAGTACCACCGAAAATGAGCAGTTCTTC. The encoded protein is CASSLKSSVSTTENEQFF.

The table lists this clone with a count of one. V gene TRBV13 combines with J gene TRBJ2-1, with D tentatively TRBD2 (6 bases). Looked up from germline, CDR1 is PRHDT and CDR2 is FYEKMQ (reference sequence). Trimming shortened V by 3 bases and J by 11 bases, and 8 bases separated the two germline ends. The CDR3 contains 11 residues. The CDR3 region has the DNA TGTGCCAGCAGCTTTGGGACTCAGCAGTTCTTC. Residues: CASSFGTQQFF.

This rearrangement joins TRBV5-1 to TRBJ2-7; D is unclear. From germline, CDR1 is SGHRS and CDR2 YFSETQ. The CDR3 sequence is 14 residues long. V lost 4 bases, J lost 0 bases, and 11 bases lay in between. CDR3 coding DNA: TGCGCCAGCAGCCTGGGCCGCGGCTCCTACGAGCAGTACTTC. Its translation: CASSLGRGSYEQYF. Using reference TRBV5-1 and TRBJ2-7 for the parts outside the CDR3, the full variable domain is KAGVTQTPRYLIKTRGQQVTLSCSPISGHRSVSWYQQTPGQGLQFLFEYFSETQRNKGNFPGRFSGRQFSNSRSEMNVSTLELGDSALYLCASSLGRGSYEQYFGPGTRLTVT.

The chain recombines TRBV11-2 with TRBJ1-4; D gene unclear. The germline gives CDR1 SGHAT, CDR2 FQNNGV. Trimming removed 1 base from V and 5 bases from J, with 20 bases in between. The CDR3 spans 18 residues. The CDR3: CASSLGFLWSQENEKLFF. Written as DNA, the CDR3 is TGTGCCAGCAGCTTAGGGTTTCTGTGGAGTCAAGAGAATGAAAAACTGTTTTTT.

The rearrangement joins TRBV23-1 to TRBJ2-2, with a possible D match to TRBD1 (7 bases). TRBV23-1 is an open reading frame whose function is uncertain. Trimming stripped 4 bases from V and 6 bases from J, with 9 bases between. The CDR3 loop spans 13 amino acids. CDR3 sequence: CASSRRGPGELFF. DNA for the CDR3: TGCGCCAGCAGTCGGAGGGGGCCCGGGGAGCTGTTTTTT.

For the CDR3, the DNA is TGTGCCAGCAGAAGTTTGGGACTAGAGGAGCTCTACGAGCAGTACTTC. Residues: CASRSLGLEELYEQYF. J is TRBJ2-7 and V is TRBV2, with 8 bases lining up with TRBD2. Germline CDR1 reads SNHLY; CDR2 reads FYNNEI. CDR3 length: 16 residues. Unmatched junction bases numbered 13, after V lost 6 bases and J lost 3 bases.

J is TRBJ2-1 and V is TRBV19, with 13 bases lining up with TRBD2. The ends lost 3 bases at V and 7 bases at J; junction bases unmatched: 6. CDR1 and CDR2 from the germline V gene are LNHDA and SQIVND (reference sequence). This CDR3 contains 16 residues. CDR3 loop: CASSILTSGRVNEQFF. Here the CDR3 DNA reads TGTGCCAGTAGTATCCTCACTAGCGGGAGGGTAAATGAGCAGTTCTTC.

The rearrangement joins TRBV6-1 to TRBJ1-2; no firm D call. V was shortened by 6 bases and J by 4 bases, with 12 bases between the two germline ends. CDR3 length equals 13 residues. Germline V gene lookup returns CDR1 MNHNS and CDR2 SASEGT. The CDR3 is CASRSQQFYGYTF. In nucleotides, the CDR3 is TGTGCCAGCAGATCACAGCAGTTCTATGGCTACACCTTC.

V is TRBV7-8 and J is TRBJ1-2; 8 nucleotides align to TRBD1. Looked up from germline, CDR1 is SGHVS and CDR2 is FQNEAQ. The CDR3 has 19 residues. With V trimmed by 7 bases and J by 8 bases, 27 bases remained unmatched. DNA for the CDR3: TGTGCCAGCAACCAATGGGTTGGCGGACACAAGGACAGGGAGGAAGGCTACACCTTC. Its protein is CASNQWVGGHKDREEGYTF. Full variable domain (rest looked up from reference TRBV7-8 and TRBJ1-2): GAGVSQSPRYKVAKRGQDVALRCDPISGHVSLFWYQQALGQGPEFLTYFQNEAQLDKSGLPSDRFFAERPEGSVSTLKIQRTQQEDSAVYLCASNQWVGGHKDREEGYTFGSGTRLTVV.

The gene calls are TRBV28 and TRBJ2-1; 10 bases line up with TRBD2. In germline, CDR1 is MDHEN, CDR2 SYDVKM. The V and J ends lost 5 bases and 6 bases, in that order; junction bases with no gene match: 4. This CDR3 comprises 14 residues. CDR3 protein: CASSIAGGTNEQFF. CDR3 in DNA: TGTGCCAGCAGTATAGCGGGAGGTACCAATGAGCAGTTCTTC. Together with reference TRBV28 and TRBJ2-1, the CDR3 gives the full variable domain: DVKVTQSSRYLVKRTGEKVFLECVQDMDHENMFWYRQDPGLGLRLIYFSYDVKMKEKGDIPEGYSVSREKKERFSLILESASTNQTSMYLCASSIAGGTNEQFFGPGTRLTVL.

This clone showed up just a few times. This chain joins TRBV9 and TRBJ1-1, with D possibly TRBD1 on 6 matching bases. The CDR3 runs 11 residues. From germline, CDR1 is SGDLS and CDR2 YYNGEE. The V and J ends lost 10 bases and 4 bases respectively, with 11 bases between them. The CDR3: CASGAGTEAFF. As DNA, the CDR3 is TGTGCCTCAGGGGCCGGCACTGAAGCTTTCTTT.

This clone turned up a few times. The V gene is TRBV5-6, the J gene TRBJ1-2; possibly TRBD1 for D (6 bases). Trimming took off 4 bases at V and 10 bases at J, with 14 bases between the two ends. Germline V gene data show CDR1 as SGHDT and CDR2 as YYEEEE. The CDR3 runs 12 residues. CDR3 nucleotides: TGTGCCAGCAGCAGGGGGGGTATCGACTACACCTTC. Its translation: CASSRGGIDYTF.

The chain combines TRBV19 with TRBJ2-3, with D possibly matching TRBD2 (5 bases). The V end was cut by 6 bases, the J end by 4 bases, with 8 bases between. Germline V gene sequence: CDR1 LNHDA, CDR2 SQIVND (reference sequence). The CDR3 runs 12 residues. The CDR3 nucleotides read TGTGCCAGTAGGAGGGTCCCAGATACGCAGTATTTT. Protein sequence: CASRRVPDTQYF.